Below are 14 T cell receptor beta chains sequenced from a single sample in a study of blood T cell repertoires in COVID-19. Sequenced by immunoSEQ multiplex PCR; TCRdb stores in-frame clones only, minus some. In the table there are fewer than 250,000 clones, about nine tenths of which are singletons. What was sequenced was PBMCs or T cells enriched from blood (not recorded which). Every receptor here comes from a man younger than 45 in a cohort exposed to, infected with or recovered from COVID-19 (not recorded which).

Of note for this clone: The junction departs from the called germline gene at one end, perhaps through a read error. V gene TRBV23-1 combines with J gene TRBJ2-7; 7 positions match TRBD1. TRBV23-1 is marked as an open reading frame, function uncertain. The CDR3 has 14 residues. The CDR3 sequence: CASSHHCWTGTPNF. The CDR3 region has the DNA TGCGCCAGCAGTCACCACTGTTGGACAGGCACCCCGAACTTC.

The J gene is TRBJ2-2, the V gene TRBV4-2, with 9 nucleotides matching TRBD2. The germline V gene encodes CDR1 LGHNA and CDR2 YNFKEQ. This CDR3 is built from 20 residues. Germline trimming cut 0 bases from V and 0 bases from J; bases unmatched to any gene: 11. Here the CDR3 DNA reads TGTGCCAGCAGCCAAGATTTGATAGCGGGAGCCCCCGCGAACACCGGGGAGCTGTTTTTT. This codes for CASSQDLIAGAPANTGELFF.

V gene TRBV7-2 combines with J gene TRBJ2-7; tentative D call: TRBD1 (6 bases). The CDR3 has 12 residues. Germline loops: CDR1 SGHTA, CDR2 FQGNSA. Deletions cut 5 bases from V and 2 bases from J, with 7 bases between. The CDR3 sequence: CASSGQPYEQYF. CDR3 in DNA: TGTGCCAGCAGCGGACAGCCCTACGAGCAGTACTTC. Full variable domain (outside the CDR3, taken from reference TRBV7-2 and TRBJ2-7): GAGVSQSPSNKVTEKGKDVELRCDPISGHTALYWYRQSLGQGLEFLIYFQGNSAPDKSGLPSDRFSAERTGGSVSTLTIQRTQQEDSAVYLCASSGQPYEQYFGPGTRLTVT.

V is TRBV19 and J is TRBJ1-2, with TRBD1 identical over 9 bases. The germline V gene encodes CDR1 LNHDA and CDR2 SQIVND (reference sequence). The V segment lost 7 bases and the J segment 8 bases; nucleotides outside the gene matches: 5. The CDR3 length is 12 residues. The CDR3 DNA sequence: TGTGCCAGTACCGGGACAGGGTACGGCTACACCTTC. Amino acid sequence: CASTGTGYGYTF.

In regard to this clone: This sample also contains other DNA sequences that code for the same CDR3. V usage is TRBV13 and J usage is TRBJ2-7; D uncertain. The CDR3 extends over 13 amino acids. V lost 2 bases to trimming and J lost 1 base, with 6 bases between them. CDR1 PRHDT and CDR2 FYEKMQ come from the germline V gene (reference sequence). This CDR3 reads CASSLTASYEQYF. The DNA of the CDR3 is TGTGCCAGCAGCTTAACAGCTTCCTACGAGCAGTACTTC.

The rearrangement links TRBV27 to TRBJ2-7, with 11 bases matching TRBD2. CDR3 size: 15 residues. Germline V gene data show CDR1 as MNHEY and CDR2 as SMNVEV (reference sequence). Losses at the gene ends were 0 bases for V and 5 bases for J; bases not matched to a gene: 3. CDR3 region: CASSLSTSGINEQYF. The CDR3 nucleotides are TGTGCCAGCAGTTTATCGACTAGCGGGATCAACGAGCAGTACTTC.

This rearrangement joins TRBV28 to TRBJ1-4; TRBD1 matches 9 bases. Germline CDR1 is MDHEN and CDR2 is SYDVKM. J gave up 5 bases and V 3 bases, and 4 bases lay outside the gene matches. This CDR3 has 15 amino acids. The CDR3 coding sequence is TGTGCCAGCAGTTTTTTAGGGACAGGGAATGAAAAACTGTTTTTT. Its translation is CASSFLGTGNEKLFF.

This chain joins TRBV5-5 and TRBJ1-6, with TRBD1 matching 7 bases. The germline CDR1 and CDR2 sequences are SGHKS and YYEKEE (reference sequence). Trimming cost V 4 bases and J 6 bases; bases outside gene matches: 10. The CDR3 has 16 amino acids. This chain's CDR3 is CASSLESGQVNSPLHF. CDR3 nucleotide sequence: TGTGCCAGCAGCCTCGAATCCGGACAGGTTAATTCACCCCTCCACTTT.

The chain recombines TRBV11-3 with TRBJ1-2; 7 bases match TRBD1. The V gene's germline CDR1 is SGHNT and CDR2 YENEEA. The V and J ends lost 3 bases and 14 bases, in that order; junction bases with no gene match: 9. CDR3 size: 12 residues. The CDR3 is CASSFPGTAPTF. CDR3 bases: TGTGCCAGCAGCTTTCCCGGGACAGCTCCAACCTTC.

This clone was recorded only once. The genes are TRBV15 and TRBJ2-7, with 8 bases fitting TRBD1. V shed 3 bases and J 3 bases; nucleotides not matched to a gene: 13. Germline values: CDR1 LNHNV, CDR2 YYDKDF (reference sequence). The CDR3 runs to 17 residues. The CDR3 DNA reads TGTGCCACCAGCAGGCGCCCGGGACAGGAGAAATTCTACGAGCAGTACTTC. This translates into CATSRRPGQEKFYEQYF.

The genes are TRBV2 and TRBJ1-1, with D hard to call. V lost 9 bases, J lost 0 bases, and 8 bases lay in between. Germline V lookup: CDR1 SNHLY, CDR2 FYNNEI. The CDR3 length is 12 residues. The DNA for the CDR3 is TGTGCCAGTGAGGCCATGAACACTGAAGCTTTCTTT. Protein sequence: CASEAMNTEAFF.

This clone was counted only a few times. The chain has TRBV4-1 and TRBJ1-1; D is unclear. Germline lookup yields CDR1 MGHRA and CDR2 YSYEKL. V gave up 2 bases and J gave up 5 bases, with 9 bases separating them. This CDR3 has 13 amino acids. CDR3 in amino acids: CASSQRPGTEAFF. In DNA, the CDR3 is TGCGCCAGCAGCCAACGACCCGGGACTGAAGCTTTCTTT.

The V gene is TRBV11-2, the J gene TRBJ2-5, with 12 bases matching TRBD2. Unmatched junction bases numbered 8, after V lost 2 bases and J lost 1 base. In germline, CDR1 is SGHAT, CDR2 FQNNGV. The CDR3 is 18 residues long. CDR3 nucleotides: TGTGCCAGCAGCTTATTTCGGACTAGCGGGATTCTCCAAGAGACCCAGTACTTC. Its translation: CASSLFRTSGILQETQYF.

The chain combines TRBV5-4 with TRBJ2-1; 7 nucleotides align to TRBD1. This CDR3 region has 15 residues. With V trimmed by 4 bases and J by 2 bases, 6 bases remained unmatched. CDR1 and CDR2 (germline): SGHNT, YYREEE (reference sequence). The CDR3 loop reads CASSPPGQAYNEQFF. CDR3 sequence (DNA): TGTGCCAGCAGCCCCCCCGGACAGGCCTACAATGAGCAGTTCTTC.